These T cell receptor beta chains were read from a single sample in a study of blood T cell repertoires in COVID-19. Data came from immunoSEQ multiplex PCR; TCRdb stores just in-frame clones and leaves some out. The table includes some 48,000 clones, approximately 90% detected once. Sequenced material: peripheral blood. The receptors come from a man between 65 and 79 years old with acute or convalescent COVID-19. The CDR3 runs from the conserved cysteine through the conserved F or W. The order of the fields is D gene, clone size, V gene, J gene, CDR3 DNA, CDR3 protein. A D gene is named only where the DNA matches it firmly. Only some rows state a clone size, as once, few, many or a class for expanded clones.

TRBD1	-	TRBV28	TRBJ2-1	TGTGCCAGCAGCCCGGGACAGGCTGGCCATGAGCAGTTCTTC	CASSPGQAGHEQFF
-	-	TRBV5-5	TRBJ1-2	TGTGCCAGCAGCTTGGATCCGGCCAGTAGGAGCCGTGGCTACACCTTC	CASSLDPASRSRGYTF
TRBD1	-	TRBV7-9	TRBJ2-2	TGTGCCAGCAGTTTTAAACAGGAATGGCAGGGGGCCGGGGAGCTGTTTTTT	CASSFKQEWQGAGELFF
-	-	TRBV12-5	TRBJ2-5	TGTGCTAGTGGTTTGAGCTTTACGGAGACCCAGTACTTC	CASGLSFTETQYF
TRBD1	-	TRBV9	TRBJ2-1	TGTGCCAGCAGCTCCCGGGACAGCGACCAAAATGAGCAGTTCTTC	CASSSRDSDQNEQFF
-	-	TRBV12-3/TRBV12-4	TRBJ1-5	TGTGCCAGCAGTTCACAGCCTCCTCAGCCCCAGCATTTT	CASSSQPPQPQHF
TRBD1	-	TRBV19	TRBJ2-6	TGTGCCAGTAGTAAGGGACAGGGGGAGGCTGGGGCCAACGTCCTGACTTTC	CASSKGQGEAGANVLTF
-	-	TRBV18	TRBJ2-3	TGTGCCAGCTCACCCGGGTATTCAGATACGCAGTATTTT	CASSPGYSDTQYF
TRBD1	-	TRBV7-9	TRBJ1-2	TGTGCCAGCAGACCAGGACAGGGGGTAGGGGATCCGTATGGCTACACCTTC	CASRPGQGVGDPYGYTF
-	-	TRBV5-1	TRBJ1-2	TGCGCCAGCAGCCTTCTACCAGGGGCCTATGGCTACACCTTC	CASSLLPGAYGYTF
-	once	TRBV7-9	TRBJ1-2	TGTGCCAGCAGCTTATTGGGGAGTTATGGCTACACCTTC	CASSLLGSYGYTF
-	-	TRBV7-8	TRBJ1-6	TGTGCCAGCAGCTTAGGAGCGAACTATAATTCACCCCTCCACTTT	CASSLGANYNSPLHF
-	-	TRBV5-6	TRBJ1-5	TGTGCCAGCAGCTTTGGGGGGGACATCAATCAGCCCCAGCATTTT	CASSFGGDINQPQHF
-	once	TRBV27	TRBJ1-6	TGTGCCAGCAGTTTATCCCAGGGTTCCTATAATTCACCCCTCCACTTT	CASSLSQGSYNSPLHF
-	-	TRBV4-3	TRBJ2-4	TGCGCCAGCAGCCAAGATCGATCCAGGCGGGGCAAAAACATTCAGTACTTC	CASSQDRSRRGKNIQYF
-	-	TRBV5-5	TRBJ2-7	TGTGCCAGCAGCCCGAGACTGTCCTACGAGCAGTACTTC	CASSPRLSYEQYF
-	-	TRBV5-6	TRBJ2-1	TGTGCCAGCAGCGCAGCGGACAGCTTATACAATGAGCAGTTCTTC	CASSAADSLYNEQFF
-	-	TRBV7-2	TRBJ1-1	TGTGCCAGCAGCTTAGGCGCCCCGAACACTGAAGCTTTCTTT	CASSLGAPNTEAFF
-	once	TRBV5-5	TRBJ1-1	TGTGCCAGCAGTTTTTCAGGGAACACTGAAGCTTTCTTT	CASSFSGNTEAFF
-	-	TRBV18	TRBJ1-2	TGTGCCAGCTCACCACAACGGGGTGGTGGTCTCTATGGCTACACCTTC	CASSPQRGGGLYGYTF
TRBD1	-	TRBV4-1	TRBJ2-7	TGCGCCAGCAGTCGGGACAGGGTTAAACACGAGCAGTACTTC	CASSRDRVKHEQYF
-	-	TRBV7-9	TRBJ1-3	TGTGCCAGCAGCTTCACAGGGTTAGGAAACACCATATATTTT	CASSFTGLGNTIYF
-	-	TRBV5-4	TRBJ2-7	TGTGCCAGCAGCTCGCAGGGCTACGAGCAGTACTTC	CASSSQGYEQYF